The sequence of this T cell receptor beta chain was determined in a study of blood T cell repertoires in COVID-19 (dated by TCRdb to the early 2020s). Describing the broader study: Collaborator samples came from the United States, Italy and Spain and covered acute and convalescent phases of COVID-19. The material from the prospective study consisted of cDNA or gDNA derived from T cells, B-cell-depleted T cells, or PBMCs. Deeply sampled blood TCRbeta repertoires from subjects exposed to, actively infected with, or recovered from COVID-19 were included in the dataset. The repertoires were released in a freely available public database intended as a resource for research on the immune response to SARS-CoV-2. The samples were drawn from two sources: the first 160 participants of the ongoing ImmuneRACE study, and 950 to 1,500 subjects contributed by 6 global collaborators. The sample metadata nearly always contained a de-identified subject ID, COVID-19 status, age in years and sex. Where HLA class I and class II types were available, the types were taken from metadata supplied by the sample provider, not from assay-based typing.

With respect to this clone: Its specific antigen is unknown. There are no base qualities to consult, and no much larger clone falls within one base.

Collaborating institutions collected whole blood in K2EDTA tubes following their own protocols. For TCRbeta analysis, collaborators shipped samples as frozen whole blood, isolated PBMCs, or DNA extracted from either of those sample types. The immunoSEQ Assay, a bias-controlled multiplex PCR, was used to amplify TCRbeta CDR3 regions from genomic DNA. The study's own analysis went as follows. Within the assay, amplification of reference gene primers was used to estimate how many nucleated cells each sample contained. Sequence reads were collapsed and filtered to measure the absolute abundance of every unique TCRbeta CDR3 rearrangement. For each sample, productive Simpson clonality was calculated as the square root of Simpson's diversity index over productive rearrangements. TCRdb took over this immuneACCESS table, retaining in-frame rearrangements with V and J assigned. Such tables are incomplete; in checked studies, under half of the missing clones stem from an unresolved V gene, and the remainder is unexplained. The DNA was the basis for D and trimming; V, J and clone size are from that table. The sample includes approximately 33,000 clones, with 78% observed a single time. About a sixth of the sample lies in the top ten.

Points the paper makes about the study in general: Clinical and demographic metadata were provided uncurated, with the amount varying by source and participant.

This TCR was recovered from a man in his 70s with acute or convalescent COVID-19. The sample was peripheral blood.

CDR3 reads: CASSWSGQGGGMNSPLHF. The base sequence is TGTGCCAGCAGTTGGTCGGGACAGGGAGGAGGTATGAACTCACCCCTCCACTTT. The chain is encoded by TRBV27 joined to TRBJ1-6, and TRBD1 matches 9 of the central bases. V trim: 4 bases; J trim: 10 bases; unmatched bases: 17. The germline V gene (reference sequence) yields MNHEY for CDR1 and SMNVEV for CDR2. Counted from cysteine to phenylalanine, this CDR3 has 18 amino acids. Of all the DNA, just the CDR3 is kept, 54 bases in frame from base 1.